This T cell receptor (beta chain) was observed in a study of T-cell memory formation after mild COVID-19. Study results and caveats: SARS-CoV-2 specificity of second-wave clones peaking day 37 was unconfirmed.

Using its own MiXCR run on the 5' RACE reads, TCRdb lists one record per CDR3 protein. This table holds about 440,000 distinct CDR3 sequences, about 19% found once. The germline V gene has CDR1 SEHNR and CDR2 FQNEAQ (reference sequence). The CDR3 runs to 15 residues. Trimming cost V 5 bases and J 1 base; bases outside gene matches: 4. This clonotype has just a few counts. The antigen is unknown. This receptor was obtained from an adult woman who had mild COVID-19 (a few samples of this study predate the infection). Cell type and time point are not known. The sample comprised PBMCs or a T cell subset sorted from them (not recorded which). This chain uses TRBV7-9 with TRBJ1-4; 7 bases fit TRBD1. CDR3 region: CASSSRQGTNEKLFF. The CDR3 DNA reads TGTGCCAGCAGCAGCCGACAGGGAACTAATGAAAAACTGTTTTTT.